This T cell receptor (beta chain) derives from a study of T cells in Graves' hyperthyroidism and ophthalmopathy (dated by TCRdb to 2018 to 2020). In the study overall: Peripheral blood samples were taken at initial diagnosis, before any treatment was given. A discovery cohort of about a hundred patients, 43 with Graves' ophthalmopathy and about 58 with stable Graves' hyperthyroidism, was used to find distinguishing TCR V-J signatures. Prospective prediction of ophthalmopathy was tested in an independent validation cohort of fewer than 20 hyperthyroidism patients and 15 to 17 patients who later progressed to ophthalmopathy. The roughly 100 discovery patients were randomly divided into training and test sets at a 7:3 ratio. In roughly six Graves' hyperthyroidism patients, the study also compared T-cell repertoires from thyroid tissue with T-cell repertoires from blood. After blood sampling, hyperthyroidism patients were treated with methimazole at a starting dose of 30 mg daily, and ophthalmopathy patients were treated with high-dose intravenous methylprednisolone. According to the paper, TCR Vbeta CDR3 sequencing was carried out on approximately 140 peripheral blood samples, which came from 40 to 45 ophthalmopathy, 80 or so hyperthyroidism and 17 progressor patients.

Amplification of TCR beta CDR3 regions was carried out from RNA transcripts. For the first round of RT-PCR on the TCR CDR3, the HTBI primer set was used together with the Qiagen OneStep RT-PCR kit. Libraries were constructed in a second round of multiplex PCR, after which size selection and purification were carried out. Paired-end sequencing of the libraries was performed with 100 bp reads on an Illumina HiSeq2000. The paper's data handling went like this. SOAPnuke was used to process the raw data, throwing out any read that contained adapters or uncalled bases, had a mean Phred below 15, or lacked an exact constant-primer or identifier match. High-quality paired reads were merged with COPE v1.2.5, and unique nucleotide sequences were defined as clonotypes. MiTCR v1.1 was used to align clonotypes to the IMGT TRBV, TRBD and TRBJ reference segments. Analysis was restricted to V-J combinations with a frequency above 0.0001, which covered 99.2% of repertoires. A TCS score was defined as the ratio of F50 (clonal expansion) to E x V (chaos), with BLOSUM62-based TCRdist applied between CDR3 peptides within each V-J. Welch's t-statistics and random forest reduced roughly 540 V-J features to 13, which were used in a naive Bayes classifier (R e1071). TCRdb passed the public sequencing reads through fastp at Q25 and MiXCR, retaining productive beta sequences. CDR3 protein sequences are deduplicated, and each keeps its most common genes and DNA. The V and J calls were determined by TCRdb, not by the authors. A total of more than 300,000 distinct CDR3 sequences appear in this sample, roughly 14% of them only once. The ten top clones hold 11% of the sample.

This clonotype has ten or more counts. Its cognate antigen has yet to be identified. No much larger clone exists at a distance of one base, and base qualities are not known. V lost 4 bases and J lost 1 base, and the count of bases not matched to a germline gene is 5. From the cysteine up to the phenylalanine, the CDR3 has a length of 16 residues. Only CDR3 DNA remains: 48 bases, in frame from the first base. CDR1 and CDR2, per the germline V gene (reference sequence), are MNHEY and SMNVEV. General study outcomes and caveats: In cross-validation, a model built on a 13 V-J signature told ophthalmopathy apart from stable hyperthyroidism with roughly 87% sensitivity and approximately 84% specificity, and in testing the same model reached 80%/75%. During validation, the model predicted progression to ophthalmopathy a median of roughly six months ahead of onset, with 70.59% sensitivity and more than 72% specificity. Sample size was not statistically predetermined, and blinding of investigators to group allocation was not performed. Blood samples also contained most of the expanded thyroid clonotypes (frequency above 0.001), which suggests that blood repertoires may reflect thyroid immune responses.

Stable Graves' hyperthyroidism was defined as the absence of progression to ophthalmopathy over 18 months of follow-up. Hyperthyroidism patients were aged 18 to 65 years and newly diagnosed, with disease duration of less than 2 months. The study excluded patients with uncontrolled infections, other autoimmune diseases, pregnancy or lactation. Diagnoses were established on the basis of clinical symptoms, serum thyroxine and TRAb, thyroid ultrasound, and orbital computed tomography. Ficoll-Paque density gradient centrifugation was used to isolate PBMCs from 8.5 to 10 ml of fresh peripheral blood. Trizol reagent was used to extract total RNA, and RNA quality was then checked on an Agilent 2100 Bioanalyzer.

The sequence derives from a woman aged 55-75 years with Graves' hyperthyroidism. The sequence joins TRBV27 to TRBJ2-3; 10 bases in the middle match TRBD2. The sequencing input was blood. The encoded CDR3 is CASSSHSGRGTDTQYF. The nucleotide sequence is TGTGCCAGCAGTTCACACAGCGGGAGGGGCACAGATACGCAGTATTTT.